This TCR beta chain stems from a study of cytomegalovirus exposure and HLA in healthy donors. Germline V gene lookup returns CDR1 MNHEY and CDR2 SMNVEV (reference sequence). This CDR3 is built from 16 residues. Trimming cost V 5 bases and J 8 bases; bases outside gene matches: 15. A multiplex PCR was run with 60 Vbeta primers and 13 Jbeta primers. Only in-frame clones appear in the TCRdb table, and some are missing; sequencing was by immunoSEQ multiplex PCR. The sample lists 49,000 or so clones, 81% occurring once. The specimen was PBMCs. V gene TRBV27 combines with J gene TRBJ2-1; the match to TRBD2 covers 7 bases. The sequence was obtained from a boy between 10 and 17 years old in good health and CMV-seropositive. The CDR3 DNA is TGTGCCAGCAGTCCCTGGGCATTGACTGGGAGGGATGAGCAGTTCTTC. Its protein is CASSPWALTGRDEQFF.